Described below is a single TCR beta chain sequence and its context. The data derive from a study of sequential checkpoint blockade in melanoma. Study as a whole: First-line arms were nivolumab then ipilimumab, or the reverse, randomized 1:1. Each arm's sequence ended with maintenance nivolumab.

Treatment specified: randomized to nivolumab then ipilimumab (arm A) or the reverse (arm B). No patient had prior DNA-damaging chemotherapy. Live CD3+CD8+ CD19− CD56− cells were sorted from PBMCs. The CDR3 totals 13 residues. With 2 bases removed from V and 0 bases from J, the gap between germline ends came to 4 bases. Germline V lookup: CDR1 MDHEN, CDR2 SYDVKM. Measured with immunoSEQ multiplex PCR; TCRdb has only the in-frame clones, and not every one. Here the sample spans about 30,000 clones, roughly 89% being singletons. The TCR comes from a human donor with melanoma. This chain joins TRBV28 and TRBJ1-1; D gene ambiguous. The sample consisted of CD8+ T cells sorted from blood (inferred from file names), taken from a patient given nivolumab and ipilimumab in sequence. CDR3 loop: CASSLVLNTEAFF. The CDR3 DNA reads TGTGCCAGCAGTTTAGTCTTGAACACTGAAGCTTTCTTT.